The sequence of this T cell receptor beta chain was determined in a study of cytomegalovirus exposure and HLA in healthy donors. CDR3 length equals 15 residues. Trimming left V 2 bases short and J 7 bases short, with 15 bases between. Germline V CDR1 and CDR2: MNHNS, SASEGT. Regarding this clone: Its specificity is unknown.

13 Jbeta primers and 60 Vbeta primers were used for the PCR. Generated by immunoSEQ multiplex PCR, the TCRdb table keeps only in-frame clones and is missing some. The sample yields about 130,000 clones, 72% seen once. Notes on the study in general: High specificity and sensitivity for cytomegalovirus status were reported for the classifier. The availability of immune exposure information extended only to CMV serostatus.

The sample comprised PBMCs. The sequence was collected from a man aged 50 to 59 in good health and CMV-seropositive. The rearrangement links TRBV6-1 to TRBJ1-5; the D gene is possibly TRBD1 (5 bases). The CDR3 spells CASSEFSGLGQPQHF. The CDR3 DNA is TGTGCCAGCAGTGAATTTTCAGGGCTGGGGCAGCCCCAGCATTTT.